Following are 21 T cell receptor beta chains from one sample sequenced in a study of cytomegalovirus exposure and HLA in healthy donors. The PCR was carried out with 60 Vbeta primers and 13 Jbeta primers. Measured with immunoSEQ multiplex PCR; TCRdb has only the in-frame clones, and not every one. The sample contains about 88,000 clones, about 87% of which appear only once. Sequencing was done on a sample of PBMCs. The source of these receptors is a man aged 18 to 30 in good health and CMV-seronegative.

In this sample, this clone turned up a few times. The V call is TRBV7-2, the J call TRBJ2-1; TRBD1 aligns across 8 bases. CDR1 is SGHTA and CDR2 is FQGNSA in the germline V gene. CDR3 length: 17 amino acids. V shed 3 bases, J shed 3 bases, and the junction held 10 bases outside the gene matches. CDR3: CASSLRGQVTDYNEQFF. DNA of the CDR3: TGTGCCAGCAGCTTGCGGGGACAGGTCACGGACTACAATGAGCAGTTCTTC.

This CDR3 is CASSYRSSVLREQFF. CDR3 sequence (DNA): TGTGCCAGCAGTTACCGGTCTAGCGTGCTGCGGGAGCAGTTCTTC. The chain uses TRBV6-5 and TRBJ2-1, with D maybe TRBD2 (6 bases). This CDR3 is built from 15 residues. The V end was cut by 2 bases, the J end by 10 bases, with 18 bases between. Germline V gene data show CDR1 as MNHEY and CDR2 as SVGAGI.

The chain combines TRBV6-6 with TRBJ1-1; D not resolved. Germline values: CDR1 MNHNY, CDR2 SVGAGI (reference sequence). This CDR3 has 10 amino acids. V was pared by 9 bases and J by 11 bases, with 13 bases between. The CDR3, as DNA: TGTGCCAGTAGCGCGGGGTACGCTTTCTTT. This translates into CASSAGYAFF.

V and J are TRBV10-3 and TRBJ1-4; 9 bases align to TRBD1. There are 13 residues in the CDR3. After removal of 9 bases from V and 7 bases from J, the junction contained 6 bases not matched to a gene. Germline V gene lookup returns CDR1 ENHRY and CDR2 SYGVKD. The CDR3 DNA reads TGTGCCATAAACGCGGGACAGGGTGAAAAACTGTTTTTT. It encodes CAINAGQGEKLFF.

This chain joins TRBV9 and TRBJ2-1; 16 bases match TRBD2. CDR3 length: 17 amino acids. J lost 8 bases, V lost 3 bases, and 8 bases had no gene match. Looked up from germline, CDR1 is SGDLS and CDR2 is YYNGEE. The CDR3 here is CASSEGTSGRVADEQFF. For the CDR3, the DNA is TGTGCCAGCAGCGAGGGGACTAGCGGGAGGGTCGCGGATGAGCAGTTCTTC.

The CDR3 DNA follows: TGTGCCAGCAGTTTAGTGTTCCGCGGGAGGGACGAGCAGTACTTC. This sequence encodes CASSLVFRGRDEQYF. V and J are TRBV28 and TRBJ2-7; 9 bases are a match to TRBD2. Germline trimming cut 2 bases from V and 5 bases from J; bases unmatched to any gene: 7. The CDR3 is 15 amino acids. Germline V gives CDR1 MDHEN, CDR2 SYDVKM.

This chain uses TRBV29-1 with TRBJ2-5; 7 bases map to TRBD1. This CDR3 is 12 amino acids long. Germline CDR1 reads SQVTM; CDR2 reads ANQGSEA. Unmatched junction bases numbered 7, after V lost 5 bases and J lost 7 bases. The CDR3 reads CSVRDRVRTQYF. CDR3 nucleotides: TGCAGCGTTAGGGACAGAGTTAGGACCCAGTACTTC.

The chain carries TRBV18 and TRBJ1-5; a weak D match, TRBD1 (5 bases). CDR3 size: 14 residues. V shed 3 bases and J shed 2 bases, with 8 bases lying between them. The germline V gene has CDR1 KGHSH and CDR2 LQKENI. CDR3 sequence reads: CASSPQGGNQPQHF. The CDR3 bases are TGTGCCAGCTCACCGCAGGGCGGCAATCAGCCCCAGCATTTT.

The chain is built from TRBV7-3 and TRBJ2-1; possibly TRBD2 for D (6 bases). Per the germline V gene, CDR1 is SGHTA and CDR2 is FQGTGA. V lost 7 bases and J lost 5, with 12 bases in between. The CDR3 loop spans 13 amino acids. The chain's CDR3 is CASKGVADNEQFF. The CDR3 nucleotides read TGTGCCAGCAAAGGTGTAGCGGACAATGAGCAGTTCTTC. Complete variable domain (other parts from reference TRBV7-3 and TRBJ2-1): GAGVSQTPSNKVTEKGKYVELRCDPISGHTALYWYRQSLGQGPEFLIYFQGTGAADDSGLPNDRFFAVRPEGSVSTLKIQRTERGDSAVYLCASKGVADNEQFFGPGTRLTVL.

The chain couples TRBV28 to TRBJ2-5; 8 bases fit TRBD2. TRBJ2-7 matches the DNA end more closely, so the J call is doubtful. The CDR3 is made up of 16 amino acids. Germline loops: CDR1 MDHEN, CDR2 SYDVKM. The CDR3 loop reads CASSPFGSGTPYEQYF. The CDR3, as DNA: TGTGCCAGCAGTCCCTTCGGTAGCGGGACTCCCTACGAGCAGTACTTC.

V is TRBV5-1 and J is TRBJ2-7, with D perhaps matching TRBD1 (7 bases). CDR1 and CDR2 (germline): SGHRS, YFSETQ. The CDR3 is 13 residues long. Between the trimmed V and J ends, which lost 2 bases and 6 bases, there was a span of 12 bases. The CDR3 spells CASSFGTAGEQYF. In DNA form, the CDR3 reads TGCGCCAGCAGCTTCGGGACAGCGGGCGAGCAGTACTTC. Variable domain in full (rest from reference TRBV5-1 and TRBJ2-7): KAGVTQTPRYLIKTRGQQVTLSCSPISGHRSVSWYQQTPGQGLQFLFEYFSETQRNKGNFPGRFSGRQFSNSRSEMNVSTLELGDSALYLCASSFGTAGEQYFGPGTRLTVT.

The chain has TRBV7-3 and TRBJ2-3; 10 bases align to TRBD2. The germline V gene has CDR1 SGHTA and CDR2 FQGTGA. The CDR3 spans 18 residues. The junction had 8 bases not matched to a gene; V was cut back by 1 base and J by 1 base. CDR3 DNA: TGTGCCAGCAGCTTAAGTAGACTAGCGGGCGTCGGCACAGATACGCAGTATTTT. This sequence encodes CASSLSRLAGVGTDTQYF.

The CDR3 reads CASSGDRGGGYTF. The CDR3 DNA follows: TGCGCCAGCAGTGGGGACAGGGGAGGTGGCTACACCTTC. The chain recombines TRBV5-1 with TRBJ1-2; 10 positions match TRBD1. The trim removed 5 bases at V and 7 bases at J, leaving 5 bases unmatched. Germline CDR1 reads SGHRS; CDR2 reads YFSETQ. The CDR3 contains 13 residues.

This chain connects TRBV27 to TRBJ2-3; possible D gene TRBD1, 6 bases. This CDR3 comprises 19 residues. CDR1 and CDR2 (germline): MNHEY, SMNVEV (reference sequence). The germline V and J ends were trimmed by 11 bases and 1 base, with 31 bases remaining between them. The CDR3 DNA follows: TGTGCCTACCTGATGGGGGCCCGGAACCGGTTCAAGTGCACAGATACGCAGTATTTT. Its translation is CAYLMGARNRFKCTDTQYF.

This chain links TRBV21-1 with TRBJ1-1; the table's D call of TRBD1 was not tested on the DNA. TRBV21-1 counts as a pseudogene. This CDR3 contains 19 residues. The DNA of the CDR3 is TGTGCCAGCAGCAAAAGTGGACCGGGACAGGGGTCGGTGGGAACTGAAGCTTTCTTT. It encodes CASSKSGPGQGSVGTEAFF.

The chain has TRBV28 and TRBJ2-7; 11 bases map to TRBD1. Germline loops: CDR1 MDHEN, CDR2 SYDVKM. Trimming cost V 1 base and J 4 bases; bases outside gene matches: 9. This CDR3 comprises 17 residues. The CDR3 loop reads CASSLSLPGQGVYEQYF. CDR3 DNA: TGTGCCAGCAGTTTATCTCTTCCGGGACAGGGGGTTTACGAGCAGTACTTC.

The CDR3 here is CASSLDGIPGNTIYF. CDR3 sequence (DNA): TGCGCCAGCAGCTTGGACGGGATACCTGGAAACACCATATATTTT. The chain is built from TRBV5-1 and TRBJ1-3, with unresolved D. CDR1 and CDR2 from the germline V gene are SGHRS and YFSETQ. CDR3 length: 15 residues. Trimming removed 0 bases from V and 2 bases from J, with 9 bases in between.

The J gene is TRBJ2-7, the V gene TRBV28, with 7 bases that match TRBD2. The CDR3 is made up of 16 amino acids. Losses at the gene ends were 4 bases for V and 0 bases for J; bases not matched to a gene: 9. Germline CDR1 reads MDHEN; CDR2 reads SYDVKM. CDR3 coding DNA: TGTGCCAGCAGTTCGTATTCGGGAGGATACTCCTACGAGCAGTACTTC. Protein sequence: CASSSYSGGYSYEQYF.

The chain has TRBV27 and TRBJ1-2; D is undetermined. CDR1 is MNHEY and CDR2 is SMNVEV in the germline V gene (reference sequence). Trimming left V 3 bases short and J 4 bases short, with 9 bases between. The CDR3 runs to 13 residues. CDR3 DNA sequence: TGTGCCAGCAGTTTTCTAGCGGGCTATGGCTACACCTTC. It translates to CASSFLAGYGYTF.

The CDR3 spells CASSEIGEGPAYEQYF. In DNA form, the CDR3 reads TGTGCCAGCAGTGAAATTGGGGAGGGGCCCGCCTACGAGCAGTACTTC. The V gene is TRBV6-1, the J gene TRBJ2-7; 7 bases match TRBD2. The CDR3 totals 16 residues. The germline V gene has CDR1 MNHNS and CDR2 SASEGT. Trimming took 2 bases from V and 2 from J; bases not matched to a gene: 9.

The J gene is TRBJ1-2, the V gene TRBV19; 8 positions agree with TRBD1. The CDR3 is 14 amino acids. CDR1 and CDR2 (germline): LNHDA, SQIVND (reference sequence). V was clipped by 4 bases and J by 4 bases; unmatched bases: 5. In DNA form, the CDR3 reads TGTGCCAGTAGTACTCGACAGGGGAGCTATGGCTACACCTTC. It encodes CASSTRQGSYGYTF. The variable domain in full, with the rest retrieved from reference TRBV19 and TRBJ1-2, is DGGITQSPKYLFRKEGQNVTLSCEQNLNHDAMYWYRQDPGQGLRLIYYSQIVNDFQKGDIAEGYSVSREKKESFPLTVTSAQKNPTAFYLCASSTRQGSYGYTFGSGTRLTVV.